These 14 T cell receptor beta chains were sequenced from one sample in a study of blood T cell repertoires in COVID-19. Some clones are missing from TCRdb's copy, which holds only in-frame ones; the method was immunoSEQ multiplex PCR. Among more than 25,000 clones listed, under 95% were seen once. Sequencing was carried out using peripheral blood. These TCRs come from a man between 65 and 85 years old with active or convalescent COVID-19.

This chain joins TRBV19 and TRBJ1-6; D gene unclear. The CDR3 runs to 13 residues. V lost 3 bases to trimming and J lost 9 bases, with 9 bases between them. From germline, CDR1 is LNHDA and CDR2 SQIVND (reference sequence). CDR3 amino acids: CASSIDLGSPLHF. The CDR3 DNA is TGTGCCAGTAGTATCGACCTAGGTTCACCCCTCCACTTT.

This chain connects TRBV5-1 to TRBJ1-1, with D uncertain. CDR3 length: 14 residues. Germline lookup yields CDR1 SGHRS and CDR2 YFSETQ. Trimming stripped 2 bases from V and 4 bases from J, with 12 bases between. The CDR3 loop is CASSLDAGSTEAFF. Written as DNA, the CDR3 is TGCGCCAGCAGCTTAGACGCTGGGAGCACTGAAGCTTTCTTT. Looking up the rest from reference TRBV5-1 and TRBJ1-1 gives the full variable domain: KAGVTQTPRYLIKTRGQQVTLSCSPISGHRSVSWYQQTPGQGLQFLFEYFSETQRNKGNFPGRFSGRQFSNSRSEMNVSTLELGDSALYLCASSLDAGSTEAFFGQGTRLTVV.

This clone is a singleton in its sample. V gene TRBV19 combines with J gene TRBJ2-7, with TRBD2 matching 9 bases. The trim removed 5 bases at V and 2 bases at J, leaving 10 bases unmatched. CDR1 is LNHDA, CDR2 SQIVND, per germline (reference sequence). CDR3 length equals 16 residues. This CDR3 is CASSHGVAGATYEQYF. The CDR3 DNA sequence: TGTGCCAGTAGTCACGGGGTAGCGGGGGCCACCTACGAGCAGTACTTC.

The chain joins TRBV5-5 to TRBJ1-1; weak D call: TRBD1 (5 bases). Looked up from germline, CDR1 is SGHKS and CDR2 is YYEKEE (reference sequence). There are 15 residues in the CDR3. Trimming cost V 0 bases and J 7 bases, with 16 bases left between them. CDR3 protein: CASSLVHGGLGEAFF. The DNA for the CDR3 is TGTGCCAGCAGCTTGGTTCACGGGGGATTGGGTGAAGCTTTCTTT.

Here the CDR3 reads CATSRERLGGEQFF. The CDR3 DNA reads TGTGCCACCAGCAGAGAGCGGTTAGGCGGGGAGCAGTTCTTC. This rearrangement joins TRBV15 to TRBJ2-1; perhaps TRBD2 as D (5 bases). The CDR3 is 14 amino acids. The germline gives CDR1 LNHNV, CDR2 YYDKDF (reference sequence). V was shortened by 0 bases and J by 10 bases, with 13 bases between the two germline ends.

This clone was detected only once. V and J are TRBV2 and TRBJ1-4; D gene ambiguous. The CDR3 extends over 14 amino acids. V lost 3 bases and J lost 7, with 12 bases in between. The germline CDR1 and CDR2 sequences are SNHLY and FYNNEI. The CDR3 DNA reads as TGTGCCAGCAGTGATGTTTTATCGGGTGAAAAACTGTTTTTT. This encodes CASSDVLSGEKLFF.

The genes are TRBV7-9 and TRBJ2-3, with 10 bases fitting TRBD2. CDR3 length: 14 amino acids. Trimming at V came to 5 bases and at J to 6 bases, leaving 5 bases not matched to a gene. The V gene's germline CDR1 is SEHNR and CDR2 FQNEAQ (reference sequence). CDR3: CASSDGTSADTQYF. The CDR3, as DNA: TGTGCCAGCAGCGACGGGACTAGCGCCGATACGCAGTATTTT.

The DNA for the CDR3 is TGCGCCAGCAGCCAGGACGTACAGGGGACTGAAGCTTTCTTT. It codes for CASSQDVQGTEAFF. The V and J genes are TRBV5-1 and TRBJ1-1; the match to TRBD1 covers 7 bases. This CDR3 comprises 14 residues. In germline, CDR1 is SGHRS, CDR2 YFSETQ. V shed 4 bases, J shed 5 bases, and the junction held 8 bases outside the gene matches.

This sequence joins TRBV3-1 (or the pseudogene TRBV3-2) and TRBJ2-1; TRBD2 aligns across 9 bases. Per germline, CDR1 LGHDT and CDR2 YNNKEL (reference sequence). J lost 7 bases, V lost 1 base, and 5 bases had no gene match. There are 15 residues in the CDR3. For the CDR3, the DNA is TGTGCCAGCAGCCAAGGCGGGGGGGCGTTTAATGAGCAGTTCTTC. Translating it yields CASSQGGGAFNEQFF.

The genes are TRBV19 and TRBJ1-6; D might be TRBD1 (6 bases). Deletions cut 3 bases from V and 3 bases from J, with 12 bases between. CDR1 is LNHDA and CDR2 is SQIVND in the germline V gene (reference sequence). The CDR3 consists of 16 residues. CDR3 amino acids: CASSIGQLNYNSPLHF. CDR3 DNA: TGTGCCAGTAGTATTGGACAGCTCAACTATAATTCACCCCTCCACTTT.

V and J are TRBV6-1 and TRBJ2-7; D is possibly TRBD1 (5 bases). Per germline, CDR1 MNHNS and CDR2 SASEGT. Trimming took off 2 bases at V and 4 bases at J, with 12 bases between the two ends. The CDR3 loop spans 14 amino acids. For the CDR3, the DNA is TGTGCCAGCAGTGAAATAACAGGAAAGTACGAGCAGTACGTC. Its protein is CASSEITGKYEQYV.

CDR3 bases: TGTGCCAGTAGGGAACTAGCGGGGGGCGGGACAGATACGCAGTATTTT. This encodes CASRELAGGGTDTQYF. J is TRBJ2-3 and V is TRBV19; 12 bases are a match to TRBD2. CDR1 and CDR2 (germline): LNHDA, SQIVND (reference sequence). J lost 3 bases, V lost 6 bases, and 7 bases had no gene match. The CDR3 covers 16 residues. Using reference TRBV19 and TRBJ2-3 for the parts outside the CDR3, the full variable domain is DGGITQSPKYLFRKEGQNVTLSCEQNLNHDAMYWYRQDPGQGLRLIYYSQIVNDFQKGDIAEGYSVSREKKESFPLTVTSAQKNPTAFYLCASRELAGGGTDTQYFGPGTRLTVL.

This clone is a singleton in its sample. This chain connects TRBV27 to TRBJ2-1; 8 bases agree with TRBD2. The CDR3 is 13 amino acids. V shed 8 bases and J 9 bases; nucleotides not matched to a gene: 9. The germline CDR1 and CDR2 sequences are MNHEY and SMNVEV (reference sequence). The DNA for the CDR3 is TGTGCCAGCCGGCCGGGGACTAGGAGTGAGCAGTTCTTC. It codes for CASRPGTRSEQFF.

On this clone: In the same sample, other DNA sequences code for this CDR3. The CDR3 is CASSIGLAGDTQYF. The CDR3 DNA is TGTGCCAGTAGTATCGGTCTAGCGGGAGATACGCAGTATTTT. The rearrangement joins TRBV19 to TRBJ2-3, with 8 bases aligning to TRBD2. Losses at the gene ends were 3 bases for V and 5 bases for J; bases not matched to a gene: 4. CDR1 is LNHDA and CDR2 is SQIVND in the germline V gene (reference sequence). The CDR3 consists of 14 residues. Complete variable domain (other parts from reference TRBV19 and TRBJ2-3): DGGITQSPKYLFRKEGQNVTLSCEQNLNHDAMYWYRQDPGQGLRLIYYSQIVNDFQKGDIAEGYSVSREKKESFPLTVTSAQKNPTAFYLCASSIGLAGDTQYFGPGTRLTVL.